This TCR beta chain comes out of a study of identical twins. Study observations and caveats: Zero-insertion results could be subject to partial confounding by invariant MAIT and iNKT cells.

With respect to this clonotype: What it binds is not known.

TCRdb reprocessed the 5' RACE reads via MiXCR and lists one record per CDR3 protein. The sample includes about 190,000 distinct CDR3 sequences, around 15% of them seen just once. These data also formed part of another study, on T cells expressing NK-cell markers.

This TCR was recovered from a woman aged 18-30 years in good health. The sample consisted of CD8+ T cells sorted from blood.

CDR3 loop: CASSLVPGQTANTGELFF. CDR3 bases: TGTGCCAGCAGCTTAGTACCTGGACAGACCGCGAACACCGGGGAGCTGTTTTTT. V usage is TRBV11-1 and J usage is TRBJ2-2, with D possibly matching TRBD1 (6 bases). This CDR3 is 18 amino acids long. Germline assignment: CDR1 SGHAT and CDR2 FQDESV (reference sequence). V lost 1 base and J lost 0, with 15 bases in between. The whole variable domain, remainder taken from reference TRBV11-1 and TRBJ2-2, is EAEVAQSPRYKITEKSQAVAFWCDPISGHATLYWYRQILGQGPELLVQFQDESVVDDSQLPKDRFSAERLKGVDSTLKIQPAELGDSAMYLCASSLVPGQTANTGELFFGEGSRLTVL.